A selection of T cell receptor beta chains follows, all from one sample in a study of blood T cell repertoires in COVID-19. Assay used: immunoSEQ multiplex PCR; TCRdb lists only in-frame clones, some missing. The data show about 120,000 clones, about 79% seen once. The sample comprised peripheral blood. These receptors were collected from a woman of 80 years or more with acute or convalescent COVID-19. The CDR3 runs from the conserved cysteine through the conserved F or W. The D gene is left open where the match is weak. Clone sizes are given selectively: once, few, many, or a class where the clone is expanded.

TRBV3-1/TRBV3-2	NA	TRBJ1-1	NA	CASSQVGSGNTEAFF	TGTGCCAGCAGCCAAGTTGGGTCGGGGAACACTGAAGCTTTCTTT
TRBV19	NA	TRBJ1-5	TRBD1	CASSAPGGTGRNQPQHF	TGTGCCAGTAGTGCCCCTGGGGGGACAGGGAGGAATCAGCCCCAGCATTTT
TRBV27	NA	TRBJ2-1	TRBD2	CASNGLGRELAETSSYNEQFF	TGTGCCAGCAACGGATTGGGGAGAGAACTAGCGGAGACGAGCTCCTACAATGAGCAGTTCTTC
TRBV5-1	NA	TRBJ2-6	NA	CASSLGFRRTGANVLTF	TGCGCCAGCAGCTTGGGGTTTAGGAGGACCGGGGCCAACGTCCTGACTTTC
TRBV11-2	NA	TRBJ2-1	TRBD2	CASSLGRGGLRFF	TGTGCCAGCAGCTTAGGGCGGGGGGGCCTCCGGTTCTTC
TRBV10-3	NA	TRBJ1-6	NA	CAISEFPGESNSPLHF	TGTGCCATCAGTGAGTTCCCAGGGGAAAGTAATTCACCCCTCCACTTT
TRBV23-1	NA	TRBJ2-2	TRBD1	CASSQSFGTELTTNTGELFF	TGCGCCAGCAGTCAATCTTTCGGGACAGAGCTAACAACGAACACCGGGGAGCTGTTTTTT
TRBV29-1	NA	TRBJ1-2	NA	CSGDSGGDGYTF	TGCAGCGGTGACAGTGGGGGGGATGGCTACACCTTC
TRBV9	NA	TRBJ2-5	NA	CASSVAGGAQETQYF	TGTGCCAGCAGCGTAGCTGGGGGGGCACAAGAGACCCAGTACTTC
TRBV28	NA	TRBJ2-1	NA	CASSYRKGRGDEQFF	TGTGCCAGCAGTTACCGGAAGGGAAGGGGTGATGAGCAGTTCTTC
TRBV19	NA	TRBJ1-6	TRBD1	CASSMWTGGSSPLHF	TGTGCCAGTAGTATGTGGACAGGGGGAAGTTCACCCCTCCACTTT
TRBV7-2	NA	TRBJ1-1	TRBD1	CASSLSTGGETEAFF	TGTGCCAGCAGCTTATCGACAGGGGGCGAGACTGAAGCTTTCTTT
TRBV20-1	NA	TRBJ1-2	NA	CSASMGLEGYTF	TGCAGTGCTAGTATGGGGCTGGAGGGCTACACCTTC
TRBV30	NA	TRBJ2-5	TRBD2	CAWSELAGRETQYF	TGTGCCTGGAGTGAACTAGCGGGACGAGAGACCCAGTACTTC
TRBV14	once	TRBJ2-1	TRBD2	CASSPGRGSYNEQFF	TGTGCCAGCAGCCCGGGGCGGGGGAGTTACAATGAGCAGTTCTTC
TRBV7-2	NA	TRBJ1-5	NA	CASSRGGGGNSNQPQHF	TGTGCCAGCAGCAGGGGAGGTGGGGGGAACAGCAATCAGCCCCAGCATTTT
TRBV18	NA	TRBJ2-3	TRBD1	CASSPSLPSGQGMTDTQYF	TGTGCCAGCTCACCATCTCTACCATCAGGACAGGGAATGACAGATACGCAGTATTTT
TRBV4-1	NA	TRBJ2-7	NA	CASSQGARPGEQYF	TGCGCCAGCAGCCAAGGGGCCAGGCCGGGGGAGCAGTACTTC
TRBV7-2	NA	TRBJ1-1	TRBD1	CASSLTGPTEAFF	TGTGCCAGCAGCCTGACAGGGCCCACGGAAGCTTTCTTT
TRBV18	NA	TRBJ1-3	NA	CASSPGVSSGNTIYF	TGTGCCAGCTCACCGGGCGTGAGCTCTGGAAACACCATATATTTT
TRBV4-3	few	TRBJ2-1	TRBD1	CASRVTGVNEQFF	TGCGCCAGCAGGGTAACAGGGGTCAATGAGCAGTTCTTC
TRBV9	NA	TRBJ2-7	NA	CASSPEAGASYEQYF	TGTGCCAGCAGCCCAGAGGCAGGGGCGAGCTACGAGCAGTACTTC
TRBV6-6	NA	TRBJ1-5	TRBD1	CASSPGTGGDQPQHF	TGTGCCAGCAGTCCCGGGACAGGGGGCGATCAGCCCCAGCATTTT
TRBV6-2/TRBV6-3	medium-sized	TRBJ1-2	NA	CASSYRYGYTF	TGTGCCAGCAGTTATCGGTATGGCTACACCTTC
TRBV18	NA	TRBJ2-5	NA	CASSPGIQETQYF	TGTGCCAGCTCACCCGGGATCCAAGAGACCCAGTACTTC
TRBV19	few	TRBJ1-5	TRBD1	CASSIVPRTGGSQPQHF	TGTGCCAGTAGTATAGTGCCGAGGACAGGAGGCTCTCAGCCCCAGCATTTT
TRBV7-2	NA	TRBJ2-5	TRBD1	CASSPGTGILGETQYF	TGTGCCAGCAGCCCTGGGACAGGGATATTGGGAGAGACCCAGTACTTC
TRBV7-2	NA	TRBJ2-5	TRBD1	CASSTDRGLQTQYF	TGTGCCAGCAGCACGGACAGGGGTCTACAGACCCAGTACTTC
TRBV6-1	NA	TRBJ1-5	NA	CASSESGSNQPQHF	TGTGCCAGCAGTGAGTCAGGGAGCAATCAGCCCCAGCATTTT
TRBV15	NA	TRBJ1-6	TRBD1	CATSREQGTNSPLHF	TGTGCCACCAGCAGGGAACAGGGGACCAATTCACCCCTCCACTTT
TRBV5-1	few	TRBJ1-1	NA	CASSMGQNTEAFF	TGCGCCAGCAGTATGGGACAGAACACTGAAGCTTTCTTT
TRBV29-1	few	TRBJ1-1	NA	CSVVDPGKTEAFF	TGCAGCGTTGTGGATCCAGGTAAGACTGAAGCTTTCTTT
TRBV5-1	NA	TRBJ1-2	NA	CASSLAAGGANYGYTF	TGCGCCAGCAGCTTGGCCGCGGGGGGAGCTAACTATGGCTACACCTTC
TRBV15	NA	TRBJ2-2	NA	CATSNSRNTGELFF	TGTGCCACCAGCAACTCTAGGAACACCGGGGAGCTGTTTTTT
TRBV6-5	NA	TRBJ1-5	NA	CASSRGQNNQPQHF	TGTGCCAGCAGCCGCGGACAGAACAATCAGCCCCAGCATTTT
TRBV3-1/TRBV3-2	NA	TRBJ1-2	TRBD1	CASSRDRDIYGYTF	TGTGCCAGCAGTCGGGACAGGGATATCTATGGCTACACCTTC
TRBV11-1	NA	TRBJ1-6	TRBD1	CASSSGTGGGSPLHF	TGTGCCAGCAGCTCCGGGACAGGGGGAGGTTCACCCCTCCACTTT
TRBV18	NA	TRBJ1-3	TRBD1	CASSSTGVGNTIYF	TGTGCCAGCTCTTCGACAGGGGTCGGAAACACCATATATTTT
TRBV27	few	TRBJ2-1	NA	CASSFTGNGYNEQFF	TGTGCCAGCAGTTTTACAGGGAATGGCTACAATGAGCAGTTCTTC
TRBV6-5	NA	TRBJ2-1	TRBD2	CASSYSGGSSYNEQFF	TGTGCCAGCAGTTACTCGGGCGGGAGCTCCTACAATGAGCAGTTCTTC
TRBV5-1	NA	TRBJ2-7	TRBD2	CASSLEASGYEQYF	TGCGCCAGCAGCTTGGAGGCTAGCGGCTACGAGCAGTACTTC
TRBV19	NA	TRBJ1-2	TRBD1	CASSLPIQGAWGYTF	TGTGCCAGTAGTCTCCCTATCCAGGGGGCCTGGGGCTACACCTTC
TRBV6-6	NA	TRBJ2-2	NA	CASSRGDSSLNTGELFF	TGTGCCAGCAGTCGGGGCGACAGTTCATTAAACACCGGGGAGCTGTTTTTT
TRBV10-3	NA	TRBJ2-2	NA	CAISRTSRETNTGELFF	TGTGCCATCAGCCGCACTTCCAGGGAAACGAACACCGGGGAGCTGTTTTTT
TRBV12-5	few	TRBJ1-1	TRBD1	CASGPAQGLSTEAFF	TGTGCTAGTGGTCCCGCACAGGGGCTGAGCACTGAAGCTTTCTTT
TRBV2	NA	TRBJ2-7	TRBD1	CASSFRDRASYF	TGTGCCAGCAGCTTCCGGGACAGGGCCTCGTACTTC
TRBV27	NA	TRBJ1-2	TRBD1	CASPDRGRISYGYTF	TGTGCCAGCCCGGACAGGGGGCGAATATCCTATGGCTACACCTTC
TRBV19	NA	TRBJ1-2	NA	CASTPRGQGQGYGYTF	TGTGCCAGTACCCCGAGGGGTCAGGGGCAGGGCTATGGCTACACCTTC
TRBV11-2	once	TRBJ2-1	NA	CASSLNSGRKFF	TGTGCCAGCAGCTTAAACAGCGGGCGTAAGTTCTTC
TRBV7-2	NA	TRBJ2-1	TRBD2	CASSPGTRGEQFF	TGTGCCAGCAGCCCAGGGACTAGGGGTGAGCAGTTCTTC
TRBV7-8	NA	TRBJ1-1	NA	CASSLDSNTEAFF	TGTGCCAGCAGCTTGGACAGTAACACTGAAGCTTTCTTT
TRBV29-1	NA	TRBJ1-5	NA	CSVAGGAEQPQHF	TGCAGCGTTGCGGGGGGGGCAGAACAGCCCCAGCATTTT
TRBV5-1	NA	TRBJ1-4	TRBD1	CASSSGTVNEKLFF	TGCGCCAGCAGCTCCGGGACAGTGAATGAAAAACTGTTTTTT
TRBV13	NA	TRBJ1-2	TRBD1	CASSLYDRDPYGYTF	TGTGCCAGCAGCTTATACGACAGGGACCCCTATGGCTACACCTTC